The rows below give T cell receptor beta chains drawn from one sample of a study of T cells in localized non-small cell lung cancer. The repertoire was sequenced with immunoSEQ multiplex PCR; TCRdb's copy has only in-frame clones and lacks some. The table has 130,000 or so clones, more than 70% seen once. Specimen: peripheral blood, collected before any cancer treatment. These receptors were collected from a female donor of 60 years or more with stage I lung adenocarcinoma. Both conserved end residues are part of each CDR3. The order of the fields is clone size, J gene, V gene, D gene, CDR3 protein, CDR3 DNA. D genes are given only for firm matches. Clone size appears in some rows only: once, few, many, or a class for an expanded clone.

>-|TRBJ2-1|TRBV5-1|TRBD2
CASSPASGTYNEQFF
TGCGCCAGCAGTCCGGCTAGCGGGACCTACAATGAGCAGTTCTTC
>-|TRBJ1-2|TRBV6-5|-
CASLGHNYGYTF
TGTGCCAGCCTGGGACACAACTATGGCTACACCTTC
>-|TRBJ2-3|TRBV7-2|TRBD2
CASSSGLAGVVDTQYF
TGTGCCAGCAGCTCCGGACTAGCGGGAGTAGTAGATACGCAGTATTTT
>few|TRBJ1-2|TRBV5-1|-
CASRKGDHYGYTF
TGCGCCAGCCGCAAGGGGGACCACTATGGCTACACCTTC
>-|TRBJ1-4|TRBV5-1|-
CASSLAGVNEKLFF
TGCGCCAGCAGCTTAGCAGGAGTTAATGAAAAACTGTTTTTT
>-|TRBJ2-7|TRBV2|TRBD1
CASNLAGTGSYF
TGTGCCAGCAATTTGGCGGGGACAGGGTCTTACTTC
>-|TRBJ2-7|TRBV18|TRBD2
CASSPLLAGGDEQYF
TGTGCCAGCTCACCGCTTCTGGCGGGGGGGGACGAGCAGTACTTC
>-|TRBJ2-3|TRBV7-9|-
CASGPGAQYF
TGTGCCAGCGGCCCCGGGGCGCAGTATTTT
>-|TRBJ1-4|TRBV18|-
CASSGVPGEKLFF
TGTGCCAGCTCAGGGGTTCCGGGCGAAAAACTGTTTTTT
>-|TRBJ1-4|TRBV5-1|TRBD1
CASSRETGTNEKLFF
TGCGCCAGCAGCCGTGAGACAGGGACCAATGAAAAACTGTTTTTT
>-|TRBJ2-2|TRBV7-8|-
CASTRRPQNTGELFF
TGTGCCAGCACCCGTAGGCCTCAGAACACCGGGGAGCTGTTTTTT
>-|TRBJ2-2|TRBV18|-
CASSPEAVPSGELFF
TGTGCCAGCTCACCCGAAGCGGTTCCGTCCGGGGAGCTGTTTTTT
>-|TRBJ2-1|TRBV6-1|TRBD2
CASSTGTSIANEQFF
TGTGCCAGCAGCACCGGGACTAGCATTGCCAATGAGCAGTTCTTC
>-|TRBJ2-5|TRBV19|-
CASSVRPGETQYF
TGTGCCAGTAGTGTGAGGCCAGGGGAGACCCAGTACTTC
>once|TRBJ2-7|TRBV30|-
CAWSVGGSYEQYF
TGTGCCTGGAGTGTAGGGGGGTCCTACGAGCAGTACTTC
>-|TRBJ2-1|TRBV28|TRBD2
CASSPPGLAANLHNEQFF
TGTGCCAGCAGTCCCCCGGGACTAGCGGCAAATTTGCACAATGAGCAGTTCTTC
>-|TRBJ2-2|TRBV10-3|-
CAISERAGELFF
TGTGCCATCAGTGAGAGAGCCGGGGAGCTGTTTTTT
>-|TRBJ2-1|TRBV10-3|TRBD2
CAISESRAGGRGNEQFF
TGTGCCATCAGTGAGTCGAGAGCGGGAGGGCGGGGGAATGAGCAGTTCTTC
>-|TRBJ2-2|TRBV5-8|-
CASSLVAGNTGELFF
TGTGCCAGCAGCTTGGTGGCAGGGAACACCGGGGAGCTGTTTTTT
>-|TRBJ2-1|TRBV6-4|TRBD2
CASSRLAGGYNEQFF
TGTGCCAGCAGCCGACTAGCGGGAGGTTACAATGAGCAGTTCTTC
>-|TRBJ2-5|TRBV9|TRBD2
CASSVAPTSGRAGTQYF
TGTGCCAGCAGCGTAGCCCCGACTAGCGGGAGGGCAGGGACCCAGTACTTC
>-|TRBJ1-5|TRBV5-1|-
CASSLGGTADQPQHF
TGCGCCAGCAGCTTAGGGGGAACGGCGGATCAGCCCCAGCATTTT
>-|TRBJ1-2|TRBV7-8|-
CASSLWTDYGYTF
TGTGCCAGCAGCCTCTGGACAGACTATGGCTACACCTTC
>-|TRBJ2-3|TRBV5-4|TRBD1
CASSLRTGPTDTQYF
TGTGCCAGCAGCTTGAGGACAGGGCCCACAGATACGCAGTATTTT
>-|TRBJ1-1|TRBV19|-
CASSIDGDTEAFF
TGTGCCAGTAGTATAGATGGAGACACTGAAGCTTTCTTT
>-|TRBJ2-2|TRBV7-6|-
CASSLGSQRNTGELFF
TGTGCCAGCAGCTTAGGATCGCAGAGAAACACCGGGGAGCTGTTTTTT
>-|TRBJ2-5|TRBV5-4|-
CASSLSARGTQYF
TGTGCCAGCAGCTTGTCTGCGCGAGGGACCCAGTACTTC
>-|TRBJ2-3|TRBV6-6|-
CASSYSHGDTQYF
TGTGCCAGCAGTTACTCCCATGGGGATACGCAGTATTTT
>-|TRBJ1-1|TRBV29-1|-
CSGSGGLGTEAFF
TGCAGCGGATCGGGGGGCCTGGGCACTGAAGCTTTCTTT
>few|TRBJ2-7|TRBV6-5|TRBD2
CASRTPYSGTYEQYF
TGTGCCAGCAGGACCCCGTATAGCGGGACCTACGAGCAGTACTTC
>once|TRBJ2-1|TRBV9|TRBD2
CASSQGLAGTSINEQFF
TGTGCCAGCAGCCAGGGACTAGCGGGAACTTCTATTAATGAGCAGTTCTTC
>-|TRBJ1-1|TRBV2|TRBD1
CASSLDRGAQRPMNTEAFF
TGTGCCAGCAGTTTGGACAGGGGGGCCCAGCGGCCCATGAACACTGAAGCTTTCTTT
>-|TRBJ2-3|TRBV11-3|TRBD2
CASSILAGGADTQYF
TGTGCCAGCAGCATACTAGCGGGAGGTGCAGATACGCAGTATTTT
>-|TRBJ1-2|TRBV14|-
CASSQVGFGGYTF
TGTGCCAGCAGCCAAGTTGGTTTCGGCGGCTACACCTTC
>-|TRBJ1-2|TRBV7-9|-
CASSLTHRDTENYGYTF
TGTGCCAGCAGCTTAACCCACCGGGACACCGAAAACTATGGCTACACCTTC
>-|TRBJ1-1|TRBV28|-
CASSLKSNTEAFF
TGTGCCAGCAGTTTGAAATCGAACACTGAAGCTTTCTTT
>-|TRBJ2-5|TRBV2|-
CASSKETQYF
TGTGCCAGCAGCAAAGAGACCCAGTACTTC
>-|TRBJ2-1|TRBV5-4|TRBD2
CASSFEGLAETYNEQFF
TGTGCCAGCAGCTTTGAAGGACTAGCGGAGACCTACAATGAGCAGTTCTTC
>-|TRBJ1-3|TRBV7-8|-
CASSSYSGNTIYF
TGTGCCAGCAGCTCTTACTCTGGAAACACCATATATTTT
>-|TRBJ1-2|TRBV29-1|TRBD1
CSANQGAMSGYTF
TGCAGCGCAAACCAGGGGGCGATGAGCGGCTACACCTTC
>-|TRBJ1-2|TRBV4-2|TRBD1
CASSPNEVKLRGRNYGYTF
TGTGCCAGCAGCCCAAATGAGGTTAAACTCAGGGGGCGGAACTATGGCTACACCTTC
>-|TRBJ1-1|TRBV7-3|-
CASSLIQGREAFF
TGTGCCAGCAGCTTAATCCAGGGAAGGGAAGCTTTCTTT
>-|TRBJ1-5|TRBV2|-
CASSENSWYSNQPQHF
TGTGCCAGCAGTGAAAACAGTTGGTATAGCAATCAGCCCCAGCATTTT
>-|TRBJ2-7|TRBV28|-
CASSQPGTISYEQYF
TGTGCCAGCAGCCAGCCCGGGACCATCTCCTACGAGCAGTACTTC
>once|TRBJ2-1|TRBV2|TRBD2
CASVEAGGYEQFF
TGTGCCAGCGTCGAGGCGGGAGGTTATGAGCAGTTCTTC
>-|TRBJ2-1|TRBV27|-
CASRVRGTISYNEQFF
TGTGCCAGCAGGGTCCGGGGGACAATTTCCTACAATGAGCAGTTCTTC
>-|TRBJ2-7|TRBV5-4|TRBD2
CASTTQGLAGDEQYF
TGTGCCAGCACCACCCAGGGACTAGCGGGAGACGAGCAGTACTTC
>-|TRBJ1-2|TRBV5-4|-
CASSLTGSLGYTF
TGTGCCAGCAGCTTGACAGGGTCCCTTGGCTACACCTTC
>-|TRBJ1-5|TRBV6-1|TRBD1
CASGRDRERQPQHF
TGTGCCAGCGGGAGGGACAGGGAAAGGCAGCCCCAGCATTTT
>-|TRBJ1-2|TRBV7-9|-
CASSLWSGGRSNYGYTF
TGTGCCAGCAGCTTATGGTCAGGTGGTAGGAGCAACTATGGCTACACCTTC
>-|TRBJ1-3|TRBV7-9|-
CASSLSRSTGHSGNTIYF
TGTGCCAGCAGCTTATCTCGATCTACAGGGCACTCTGGAAACACCATATATTTT
>-|TRBJ2-5|TRBV4-1|-
CASSQDGARLKETQYF
TGCGCCAGCAGCCAAGATGGGGCACGGCTCAAGGAGACCCAGTACTTC
>-|TRBJ2-3|TRBV2|-
CASSVAGGDTQYF
TGTGCCAGCAGTGTGGCAGGGGGGGATACGCAGTATTTT
>-|TRBJ2-5|TRBV30|TRBD2
CAWSVDRTSGVRKTQYF
TGTGCCTGGAGTGTAGATAGAACTAGCGGGGTGAGAAAAACCCAGTACTTC
>-|TRBJ2-7|TRBV1|-
CTSSQGRGPKYEQYF
TGCACCAGCAGCCAAGGAAGGGGGCCGAAATACGAGCAGTACTTC
>-|TRBJ2-2|TRBV28|-
CASRLTVGGGAPGELFF
TGTGCCAGCAGGCTAACGGTCGGTGGGGGGGCCCCCGGGGAGCTGTTTTTT
>-|TRBJ2-5|TRBV20-1|-
CSAREGETQYF
TGCAGTGCTAGAGAGGGGGAGACCCAGTACTTC